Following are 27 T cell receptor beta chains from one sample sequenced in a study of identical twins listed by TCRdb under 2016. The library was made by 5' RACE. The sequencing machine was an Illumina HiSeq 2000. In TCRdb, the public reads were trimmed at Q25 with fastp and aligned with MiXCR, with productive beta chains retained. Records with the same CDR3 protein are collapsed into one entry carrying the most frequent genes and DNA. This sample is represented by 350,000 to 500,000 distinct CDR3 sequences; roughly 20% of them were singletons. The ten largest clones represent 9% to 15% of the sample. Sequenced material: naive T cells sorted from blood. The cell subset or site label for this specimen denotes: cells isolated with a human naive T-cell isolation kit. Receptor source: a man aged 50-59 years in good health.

CDR3 coding DNA: TGCAGTGCTAGAGGGGAAAAGCAGTTCTTC. This translates into CSARGEKQFF. The V gene is TRBV20-1, the J gene TRBJ2-1; D unresolved. V lost 1 base, J lost 11 bases, and 6 bases lay in between. This CDR3 has 10 residues. Looked up from germline, CDR1 is DFQATT and CDR2 is SNEGSKA (reference sequence).

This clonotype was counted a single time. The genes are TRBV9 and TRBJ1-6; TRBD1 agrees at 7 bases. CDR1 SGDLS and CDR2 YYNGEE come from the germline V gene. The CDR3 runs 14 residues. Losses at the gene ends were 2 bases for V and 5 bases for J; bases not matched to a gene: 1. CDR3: CASSVTGNNSPLHF. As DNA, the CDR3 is TGTGCCAGCAGCGTGACAGGGAATAATTCACCCCTCCACTTT.

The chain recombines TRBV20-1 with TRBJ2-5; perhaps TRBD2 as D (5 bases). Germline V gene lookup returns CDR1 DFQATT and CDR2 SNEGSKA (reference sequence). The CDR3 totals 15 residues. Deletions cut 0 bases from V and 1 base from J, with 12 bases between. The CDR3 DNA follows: TGCAGTGCTAGAGACCCCCGGGCGGGCCAAGAGACCCAGTACTTC. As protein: CSARDPRAGQETQYF.

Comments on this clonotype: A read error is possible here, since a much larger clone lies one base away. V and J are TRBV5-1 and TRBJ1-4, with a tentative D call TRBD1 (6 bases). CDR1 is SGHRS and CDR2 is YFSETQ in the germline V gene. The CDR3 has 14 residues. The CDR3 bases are TGCGCCAGCAGCTTGGAGGGGGTTGGTGAAGAACTGTTTTTT. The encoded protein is CASSLEGVGEELFF.

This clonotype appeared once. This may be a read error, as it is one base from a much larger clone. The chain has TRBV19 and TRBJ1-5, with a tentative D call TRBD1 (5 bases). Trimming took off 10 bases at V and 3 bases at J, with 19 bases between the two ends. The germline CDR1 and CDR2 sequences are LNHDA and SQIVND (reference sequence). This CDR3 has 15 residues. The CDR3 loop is CATMAREGFNQPQHF. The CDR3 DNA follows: TGTGCCACCATGGCCAGGGAGGGTTTCAATCAGCCCCAGCATTTT.

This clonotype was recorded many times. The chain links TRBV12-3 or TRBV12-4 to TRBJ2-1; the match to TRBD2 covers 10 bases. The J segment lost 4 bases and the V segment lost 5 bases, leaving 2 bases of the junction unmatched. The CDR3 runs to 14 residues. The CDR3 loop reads CASSTSGTYNEQFF. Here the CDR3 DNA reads TGTGCCAGCAGTACTAGCGGGACTTACAATGAGCAGTTCTTC.

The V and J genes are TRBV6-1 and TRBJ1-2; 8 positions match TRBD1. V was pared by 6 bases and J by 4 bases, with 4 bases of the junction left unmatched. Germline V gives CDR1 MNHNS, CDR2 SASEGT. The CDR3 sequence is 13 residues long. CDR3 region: CASSQDRAYGYTF. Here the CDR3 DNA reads TGTGCCAGCAGCCAGGACAGGGCCTATGGCTACACCTTC.

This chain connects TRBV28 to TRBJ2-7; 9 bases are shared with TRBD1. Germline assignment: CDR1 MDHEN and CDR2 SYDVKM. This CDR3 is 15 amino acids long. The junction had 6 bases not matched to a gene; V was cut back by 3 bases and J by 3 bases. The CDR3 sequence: CASSLVGQGFYEQYF. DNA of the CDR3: TGTGCCAGCAGTTTGGTTGGACAGGGGTTCTACGAGCAGTACTTC.

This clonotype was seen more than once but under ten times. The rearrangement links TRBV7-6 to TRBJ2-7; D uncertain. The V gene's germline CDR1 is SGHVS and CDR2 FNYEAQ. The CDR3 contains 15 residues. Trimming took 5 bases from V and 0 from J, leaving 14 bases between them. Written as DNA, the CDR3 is TGTGCCAGCAGCCCCCGGGTCACATCCTCCTACGAGCAGTACTTC. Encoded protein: CASSPRVTSSYEQYF.

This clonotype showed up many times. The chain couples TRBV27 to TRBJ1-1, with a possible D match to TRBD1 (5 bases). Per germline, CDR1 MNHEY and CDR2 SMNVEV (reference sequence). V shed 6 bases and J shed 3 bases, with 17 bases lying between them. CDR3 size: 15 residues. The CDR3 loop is CASSALGGLYTEAFF. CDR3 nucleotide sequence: TGTGCCAGCAGCGCCCTCGGGGGTTTGTACACTGAAGCTTTCTTT.

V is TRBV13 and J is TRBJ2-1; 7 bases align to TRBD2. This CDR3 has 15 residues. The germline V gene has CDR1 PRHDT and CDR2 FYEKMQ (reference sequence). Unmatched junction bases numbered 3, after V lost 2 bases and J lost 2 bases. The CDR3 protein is CASSLKSGAYNEQFF. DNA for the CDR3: TGTGCCAGCAGCTTAAAGAGCGGGGCCTACAATGAGCAGTTCTTC.

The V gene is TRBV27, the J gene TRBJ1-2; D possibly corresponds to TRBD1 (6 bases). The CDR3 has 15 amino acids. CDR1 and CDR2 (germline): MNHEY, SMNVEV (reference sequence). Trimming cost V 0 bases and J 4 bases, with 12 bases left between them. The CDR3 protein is CASSLSLAGAYGYTF. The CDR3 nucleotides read TGTGCCAGCAGTTTATCTTTGGCAGGGGCCTATGGCTACACCTTC.

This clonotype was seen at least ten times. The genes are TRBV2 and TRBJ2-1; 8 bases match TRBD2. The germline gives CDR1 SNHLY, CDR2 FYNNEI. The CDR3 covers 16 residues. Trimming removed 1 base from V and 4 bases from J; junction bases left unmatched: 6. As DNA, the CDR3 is TGTGCCAGCAGTGAAGTTGGGACTAGTATATACAATGAGCAGTTCTTC. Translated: CASSEVGTSIYNEQFF.

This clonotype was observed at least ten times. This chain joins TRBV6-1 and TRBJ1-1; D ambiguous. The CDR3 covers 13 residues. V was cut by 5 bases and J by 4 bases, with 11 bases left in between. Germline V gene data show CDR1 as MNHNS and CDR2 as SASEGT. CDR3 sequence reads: CASSPPLLTEAFF. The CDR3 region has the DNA TGTGCCAGCAGTCCACCACTTCTCACTGAAGCTTTCTTT.

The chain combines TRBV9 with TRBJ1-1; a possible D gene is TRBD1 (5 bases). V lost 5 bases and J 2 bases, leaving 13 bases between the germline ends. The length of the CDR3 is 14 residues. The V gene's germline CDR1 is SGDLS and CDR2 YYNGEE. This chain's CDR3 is CASRGGRDNTEAFF. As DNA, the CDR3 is TGTGCCAGCAGAGGAGGAAGGGACAACACTGAAGCTTTCTTT.

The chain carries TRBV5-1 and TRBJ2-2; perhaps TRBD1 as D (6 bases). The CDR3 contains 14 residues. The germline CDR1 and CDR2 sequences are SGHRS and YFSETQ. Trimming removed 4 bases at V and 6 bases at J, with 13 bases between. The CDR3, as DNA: TGCGCCAGCAGCCAGACACAGGGCGCCGGGGAGCTGTTTTTT. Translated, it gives CASSQTQGAGELFF. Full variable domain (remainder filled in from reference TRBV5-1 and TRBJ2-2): KAGVTQTPRYLIKTRGQQVTLSCSPISGHRSVSWYQQTPGQGLQFLFEYFSETQRNKGNFPGRFSGRQFSNSRSEMNVSTLELGDSALYLCASSQTQGAGELFFGEGSRLTVL.

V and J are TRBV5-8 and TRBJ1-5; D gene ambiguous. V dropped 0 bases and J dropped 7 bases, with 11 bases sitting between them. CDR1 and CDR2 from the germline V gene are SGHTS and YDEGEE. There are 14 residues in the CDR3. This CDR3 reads CASSLAWSGQPQHF. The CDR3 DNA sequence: TGTGCCAGCAGCTTGGCTTGGTCGGGACAGCCCCAGCATTTT.

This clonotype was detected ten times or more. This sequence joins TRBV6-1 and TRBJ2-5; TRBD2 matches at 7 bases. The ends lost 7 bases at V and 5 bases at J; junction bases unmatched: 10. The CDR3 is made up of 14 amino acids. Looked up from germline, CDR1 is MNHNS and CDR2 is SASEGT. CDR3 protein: CASKLWGGVETQYF. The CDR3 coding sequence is TGTGCCAGCAAGCTTTGGGGGGGGGTGGAGACCCAGTACTTC.

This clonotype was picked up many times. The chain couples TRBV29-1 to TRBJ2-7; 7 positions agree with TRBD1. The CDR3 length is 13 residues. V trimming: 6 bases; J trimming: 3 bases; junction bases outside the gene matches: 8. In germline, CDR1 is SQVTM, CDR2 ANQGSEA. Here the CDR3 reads CSVRRGGLYEQYF. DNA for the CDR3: TGCAGCGTCCGGCGAGGGGGCCTCTACGAGCAGTACTTC.

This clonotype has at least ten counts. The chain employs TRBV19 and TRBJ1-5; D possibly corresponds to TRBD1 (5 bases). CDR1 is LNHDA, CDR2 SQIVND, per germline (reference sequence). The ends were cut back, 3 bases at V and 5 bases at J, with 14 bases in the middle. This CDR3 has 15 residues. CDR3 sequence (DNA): TGTGCCAGTAGTATCGAGGGGTGGGGATATCAGCCCCAGCATTTT. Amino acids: CASSIEGWGYQPQHF.

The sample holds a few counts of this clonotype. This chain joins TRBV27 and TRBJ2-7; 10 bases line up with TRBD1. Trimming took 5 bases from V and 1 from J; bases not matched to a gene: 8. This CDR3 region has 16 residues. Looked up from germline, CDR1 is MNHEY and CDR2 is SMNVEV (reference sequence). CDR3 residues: CASSRNPGQGSYEQYF. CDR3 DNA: TGTGCCAGCAGTCGTAACCCGGGACAGGGGTCCTACGAGCAGTACTTC.

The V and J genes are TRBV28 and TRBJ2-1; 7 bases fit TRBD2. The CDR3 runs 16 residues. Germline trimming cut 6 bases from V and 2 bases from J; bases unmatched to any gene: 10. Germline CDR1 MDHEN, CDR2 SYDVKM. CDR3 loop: CASSSLLAEAYNEQFF. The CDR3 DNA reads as TGTGCCAGCAGCTCCTTGCTAGCGGAGGCCTACAATGAGCAGTTCTTC.

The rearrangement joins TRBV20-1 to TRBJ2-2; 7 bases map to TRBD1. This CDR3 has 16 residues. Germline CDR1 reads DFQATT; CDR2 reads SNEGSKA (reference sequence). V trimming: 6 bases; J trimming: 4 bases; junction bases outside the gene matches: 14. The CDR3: CSAQGPGGEITGELFF. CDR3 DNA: TGCAGTGCCCAAGGTCCAGGGGGAGAAATCACCGGGGAGCTGTTTTTT.

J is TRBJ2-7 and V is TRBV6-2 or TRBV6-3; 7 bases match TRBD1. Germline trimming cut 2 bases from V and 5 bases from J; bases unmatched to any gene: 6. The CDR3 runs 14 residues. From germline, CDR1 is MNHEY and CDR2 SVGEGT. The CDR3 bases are TGTGCCAGCAGTTACCAGGGACAGAACCACGAGCAGTACTTC. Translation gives CASSYQGQNHEQYF.

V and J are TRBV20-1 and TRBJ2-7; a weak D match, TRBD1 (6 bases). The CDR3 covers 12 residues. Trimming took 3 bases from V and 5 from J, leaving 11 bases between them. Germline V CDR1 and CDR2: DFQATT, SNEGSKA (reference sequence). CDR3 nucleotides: TGCAGTGCTAGCATCCAGGGGAACGAGCAGTACTTC. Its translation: CSASIQGNEQYF.

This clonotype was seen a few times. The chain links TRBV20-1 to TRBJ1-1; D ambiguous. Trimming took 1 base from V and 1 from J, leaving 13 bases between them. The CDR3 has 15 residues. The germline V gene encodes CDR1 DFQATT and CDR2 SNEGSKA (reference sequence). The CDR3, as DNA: TGCAGTGCTAGAGCTCAGGAAAGTGAGAACACTGAAGCTTTCTTT. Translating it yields CSARAQESENTEAFF.

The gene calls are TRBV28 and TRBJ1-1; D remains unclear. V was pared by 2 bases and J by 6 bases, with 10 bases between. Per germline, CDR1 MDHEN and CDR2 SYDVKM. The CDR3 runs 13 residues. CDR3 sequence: CASSLMTGSEAFF. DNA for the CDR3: TGTGCCAGCAGTTTAATGACTGGGTCTGAAGCTTTCTTT. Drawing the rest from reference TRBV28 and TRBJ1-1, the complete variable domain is DVKVTQSSRYLVKRTGEKVFLECVQDMDHENMFWYRQDPGLGLRLIYFSYDVKMKEKGDIPEGYSVSREKKERFSLILESASTNQTSMYLCASSLMTGSEAFFGQGTRLTVV.